Described below is a single T cell receptor beta chain sequence and its context. Its antigen remains unidentified. This entry is derived from a study of blood T cells in healthy people across ages. The individuals who served as donors were healthy Caucasians living in Russia, aged roughly 6 to 95. Primers used in a second PCR of roughly 6 to 12 cycles were a sample-barcoded 5' primer and a J-beta primer mix. Using its own MiXCR run on the 5' RACE reads, TCRdb lists one record per CDR3 protein. The sample includes 650,000 to 900,000 distinct CDR3 sequences, about 62% of them seen just once. Whole-study findings and limits: Estimated diversity that came from one million T cells was considered an underestimate. Correlation between TCR beta diversity and naive T cell percentage was strong. Shifts in expanded clonotypes may have been confounded by donor CMV status, which was unknown.

The specimen was blood. The sequence derives from a man aged 25-45 years in good health.

CDR3 loop: CASSVPSGPGTGVESNYGYTF. CDR3 DNA: TGTGCCAGCAGCGTTCCAAGCGGCCCGGGGACAGGGGTCGAGTCTAACTATGGCTACACCTTC. The chain links TRBV9 to TRBJ1-2; 10 bases agree with TRBD1. Per germline, CDR1 SGDLS and CDR2 YYNGEE. The length of the CDR3 is 21 residues. Unmatched junction bases numbered 19, after V lost 2 bases and J lost 0 bases. Complete variable domain (other parts from reference TRBV9 and TRBJ1-2): DSGVTQTPKHLITATGQRVTLRCSPRSGDLSVYWYQQSLDQGLQFLIQYYNGEERAKGNILERFSAQQFPDLHSELNLSSLELGDSALYFCASSVPSGPGTGVESNYGYTFGSGTRLTVV.